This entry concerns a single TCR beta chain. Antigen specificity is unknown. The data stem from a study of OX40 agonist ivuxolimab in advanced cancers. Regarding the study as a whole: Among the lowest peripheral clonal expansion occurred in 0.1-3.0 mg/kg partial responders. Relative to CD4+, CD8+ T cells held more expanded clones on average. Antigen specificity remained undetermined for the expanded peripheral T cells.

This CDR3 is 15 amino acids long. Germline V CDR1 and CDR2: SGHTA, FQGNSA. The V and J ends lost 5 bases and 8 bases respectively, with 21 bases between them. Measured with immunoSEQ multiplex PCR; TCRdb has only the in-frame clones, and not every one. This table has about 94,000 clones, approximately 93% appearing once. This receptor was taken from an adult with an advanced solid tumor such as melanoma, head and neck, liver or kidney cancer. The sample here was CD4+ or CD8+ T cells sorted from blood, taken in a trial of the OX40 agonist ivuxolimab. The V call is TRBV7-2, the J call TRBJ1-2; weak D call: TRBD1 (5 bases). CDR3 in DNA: TGTGCCAGCAGCATCGGGGGGTCGCCCTTTCAGGGCTACACCTTC. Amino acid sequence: CASSIGGSPFQGYTF.